The entry that follows covers one TCR beta chain sequence. Its specificity is not known. The repertoire was sequenced with immunoSEQ multiplex PCR; TCRdb's copy has only in-frame clones and lacks some. The table shows tens of thousands of clones, with 92% occurring only once. These data originate in a study of OX40 agonist ivuxolimab in advanced cancers. About the study: Patients were infused with ivuxolimab every 2 weeks at 0.01 to 10 mg/kg. Partial responses, seen in three patients, involved one hepatocellular carcinoma and two cutaneous melanomas. Study findings and constraints: It was also the case that some nonresponders had low normalized T-cell clonal expansion. Clonal expansion by week 6 occurred in CD4+ and CD8+ blood T cells (at 0.1 to 3.0 mg/kg).

CDR1 SGDLS and CDR2 YYNGEE come from the germline V gene. CDR3 length: 15 residues. The V gene end was trimmed by 0 bases and the J gene end by 6 bases; junction bases not matched to a gene: 5. Sequenced material: CD4+ or CD8+ T cells sorted from blood, taken in a trial of the OX40 agonist ivuxolimab. The chain recombines TRBV9 with TRBJ2-1; 8 nucleotides align to TRBD2. The TCR sequence derives from an adult with an advanced solid tumor such as melanoma, head and neck, liver or kidney cancer. DNA for the CDR3: TGTGCCAGCAGCGTAGGTAGCGGGGTGATCAATGAGCAGTTCTTC. Its protein is CASSVGSGVINEQFF.